Presented here are 31 T cell receptor beta chains from one specimen sequenced in a study of T cell repertoires in cytomegalovirus infection. Their cognate antigens are unknown. One entry per CDR3 protein, called by TCRdb with MiXCR from the reads. The sample shows approximately 730,000 distinct CDR3 sequences, around 32% of them seen only once. The material was cultured PBMCs, obtained from culture after CMV antigen stimulation. All receptors come from a human donor in good health (CMV status not recorded). Some clones in this sample may be carry-over from other donors' samples.

The gene calls are TRBV4-3 and TRBJ2-3; TRBD2 might be the D (6 bases). The CDR3 is made up of 18 amino acids. Trimming shortened V by 3 bases and J by 0 bases, and 19 bases separated the two germline ends. The germline gives CDR1 LGHNA, CDR2 YSLEER. CDR3 coding DNA: TGCGCCAGCAGCCACCTACCGACGGGGAGCGGGAGCACAGATACGCAGTATTTT. Protein product: CASSHLPTGSGSTDTQYF.

Ten or more counts support this clonotype. CDR3 bases: TGTGCCAGCAGTTCCCCGGGCCACAGGGGACGTAGTTCACCCCTCCACTTT. Its protein is CASSSPGHRGRSSPLHF. The chain is built from TRBV28 and TRBJ1-6; TRBD1 agrees at 7 bases. The length of the CDR3 is 17 residues. From germline, CDR1 is MDHEN and CDR2 SYDVKM. J lost 9 bases, V lost 4 bases, and 15 bases had no gene match.

This clonotype was detected only a few times. The chain joins TRBV6-1 to TRBJ2-1, with 7 nucleotides matching TRBD1. Trimming removed 8 bases from V and 7 bases from J; junction bases left unmatched: 11. CDR1 and CDR2 from the germline V gene are MNHNS and SASEGT. The CDR3 length is 14 residues. CDR3 sequence reads: CASARGKNRNEQFF. CDR3 DNA sequence: TGTGCCAGCGCCAGGGGGAAGAATCGGAATGAGCAGTTCTTC.

This clonotype was picked up a small number of times. The V and J genes are TRBV6-1 and TRBJ2-3; D unresolved. The CDR3 is 14 residues long. The germline CDR1 and CDR2 sequences are MNHNS and SASEGT. The V gene lost 0 bases and the J gene lost 10 bases, with 14 bases spanning the gap. CDR3 sequence reads: CASSEAWAADAQYF. CDR3 DNA sequence: TGTGCCAGCAGTGAAGCGTGGGCGGCGGATGCGCAGTATTTT.

Here the CDR3 reads CASSLRVQRETQYF. The CDR3, as DNA: TGTGCCAGCAGTTTGAGGGTGCAACGAGAGACCCAGTACTTC. The chain employs TRBV28 and TRBJ2-5; the D gene is possibly TRBD2 (5 bases). Germline values: CDR1 MDHEN, CDR2 SYDVKM. Trimming pared 3 bases from V and 4 bases from J, leaving 12 bases between. The CDR3 length is 14 residues.

This clonotype was found a few times. The J gene is TRBJ2-7, the V gene TRBV7-2; TRBD2 matches at 9 bases. V was pared by 1 base and J by 4 bases, with 11 bases of the junction left unmatched. CDR1 is SGHTA, CDR2 FQGNSA, per germline. The CDR3 totals 17 residues. In DNA form, the CDR3 reads TGTGCCAGCAGCTTAGTAGCGGGAGAAGGAAGGGGGTACGAGCAGTACTTC. Translation: CASSLVAGEGRGYEQYF.

The CDR3 coding sequence is TGCAGTGCCCAGGGTAGCGGGGGCCTCTACGAGCAGTACTTC. It encodes CSAQGSGGLYEQYF. The chain recombines TRBV20-1 with TRBJ2-7; TRBD2 matches at 9 bases. Unmatched junction bases numbered 9, after V lost 6 bases and J lost 3 bases. CDR3 length: 14 amino acids. CDR1 and CDR2 (germline): DFQATT, SNEGSKA (reference sequence).

The V and J genes are TRBV4-3 and TRBJ1-2; D gene ambiguous. In germline, CDR1 is LGHNA, CDR2 YSLEER. This CDR3 has 14 amino acids. V was pared by 0 bases and J by 5 bases, with 10 bases between. The CDR3 DNA is TGCGCCAGCAGCCAAGAAAGACAAGTTTATGGCTACACCTTC. Its protein is CASSQERQVYGYTF.

In this sample, this clonotype turned up once. The rearrangement joins TRBV5-1 to TRBJ2-7; 8 bases line up with TRBD1. Germline CDR1 and CDR2: SGHRS and YFSETQ. Trimming took 4 bases from V and 3 from J; bases not matched to a gene: 9. The CDR3 totals 15 residues. CDR3 loop: CASSPDGTGGYEQYF. CDR3 DNA sequence: TGCGCCAGCAGCCCGGATGGGACAGGTGGCTACGAGCAGTACTTC.

This clonotype was detected only a few times. The J gene is TRBJ2-1, the V gene TRBV7-8, with 8 nucleotides matching TRBD1. V lost 5 bases and J lost 1; bases outside the gene matches: 7. There are 16 residues in the CDR3. Germline values: CDR1 SGHVS, CDR2 FQNEAQ. The CDR3: CASSTRTGRSYNEQFF. The CDR3 nucleotides read TGTGCCAGCAGCACCCGGACAGGGAGGTCCTACAATGAGCAGTTCTTC.

The chain carries TRBV4-1 and TRBJ2-1; 11 bases are shared with TRBD2. Germline-derived CDR1 and CDR2 are MGHRA and YSYEKL. This CDR3 is 16 amino acids long. The V and J ends lost 5 bases and 8 bases, in that order; junction bases with no gene match: 11. The CDR3 coding sequence is TGCGCCAGCAGCTCGGAACTAGCGGGAGATCGGGATGAGCAGTTCTTC. The encoded protein is CASSSELAGDRDEQFF.

This chain connects TRBV19 to TRBJ2-2; 10 bases agree with TRBD1. This CDR3 is built from 18 residues. From germline, CDR1 is LNHDA and CDR2 SQIVND (reference sequence). With V trimmed by 4 bases and J by 0 bases, 8 bases remained unmatched. The CDR3 is CASSTLFGTGANTGELFF. The DNA of the CDR3 is TGTGCCAGTAGTACGCTCTTTGGGACAGGGGCGAACACCGGGGAGCTGTTTTTT.

This clonotype was seen a handful of times. V gene TRBV6-5 combines with J gene TRBJ2-1; 9 bases are a match to TRBD2. This CDR3 region has 16 residues. The germline V gene encodes CDR1 MNHEY and CDR2 SVGAGI. V lost 0 bases and J lost 4; bases outside the gene matches: 4. The CDR3 nucleotides read TGTGCCAGCAGTTACTCCTTGGCGGGAGGGTACAATGAGCAGTTCTTC. Protein product: CASSYSLAGGYNEQFF.

This clonotype was seen only once. The chain uses TRBV10-3 and TRBJ2-3; 7 bases align to TRBD2. CDR3 length: 13 amino acids. CDR1 and CDR2 (germline): ENHRY, SYGVKD. Trimming removed 8 bases from V and 2 bases from J; junction bases left unmatched: 4. DNA for the CDR3: TGTGCCATCGCAGCGGGGCCCACAGATACGCAGTATTTT. It codes for CAIAAGPTDTQYF.

The genes are TRBV18 and TRBJ1-5; D gene uncertain. Between the trimmed V and J ends, which lost 5 bases and 3 bases, there was a span of 5 bases. This CDR3 has 12 residues. CDR1 and CDR2 from the germline V gene are KGHSH and LQKENI. DNA of the CDR3: TGTGCCAGCTCAGGGCTCAATCAGCCCCAGCATTTT. Translated, it gives CASSGLNQPQHF.

This clonotype was seen a few times. The gene calls are TRBV7-2 and TRBJ2-7; D ambiguous. CDR1 is SGHTA, CDR2 FQGNSA, per germline. Trimming pared 6 bases from V and 5 bases from J, leaving 11 bases between. This CDR3 region has 12 residues. The CDR3 protein is CASRALGDEQYF. The CDR3 DNA reads as TGTGCCAGCAGGGCCCTAGGAGACGAGCAGTACTTC.

V and J are TRBV12-3 or TRBV12-4 and TRBJ2-7, with D hard to call. The CDR3 extends over 13 amino acids. Trimming shortened V by 6 bases and J by 1 base, and 10 bases separated the two germline ends. CDR3 sequence reads: CASSPDVSYEQYF. Here the CDR3 DNA reads TGTGCCAGCAGCCCGGACGTATCCTACGAGCAGTACTTC.

The chain is built from TRBV2 and TRBJ2-2; the D is unclear. Trimming removed 4 bases from V and 1 base from J, with 7 bases in between. The CDR3 has 14 residues. CDR1 and CDR2 from the germline V gene are SNHLY and FYNNEI. The CDR3 loop is CASSGNRNTGELFF. The DNA for the CDR3 is TGTGCCAGCAGTGGGAACAGGAACACCGGGGAGCTGTTTTTT. Looking up the rest from reference TRBV2 and TRBJ2-2 gives the full variable domain: EPEVTQTPSHQVTQMGQEVILRCVPISNHLYFYWYRQILGQKVEFLVSFYNNEISEKSEIFDDQFSVERPDGSNFTLKIRSTKLEDSAMYFCASSGNRNTGELFFGEGSRLTVL.

The V and J genes are TRBV20-1 and TRBJ1-1, with no clear D. Germline V gene sequence: CDR1 DFQATT, CDR2 SNEGSKA (reference sequence). The V end was cut by 3 bases, the J end by 2 bases, with 10 bases between. This CDR3 spans 13 amino acids. CDR3 residues: CSASPRLNTEAFF. The CDR3 bases are TGCAGTGCTAGTCCTCGATTAAACACTGAAGCTTTCTTT.

V usage is TRBV7-8 and J usage is TRBJ1-2; 7 bases fit TRBD1. Germline CDR1 is SGHVS and CDR2 is FQNEAQ. The V segment lost 1 base and the J segment 4 bases; nucleotides outside the gene matches: 6. The CDR3 length is 15 residues. DNA of the CDR3: TGTGCCAGCAGCTTAGACCAGGGGGGGGTCTATGGCTACACCTTC. Protein: CASSLDQGGVYGYTF. The entire variable domain, with the rest obtained from reference TRBV7-8 and TRBJ1-2, is as follows: GAGVSQSPRYKVAKRGQDVALRCDPISGHVSLFWYQQALGQGPEFLTYFQNEAQLDKSGLPSDRFFAERPEGSVSTLKIQRTQQEDSAVYLCASSLDQGGVYGYTFGSGTRLTVV.

The chain is built from TRBV19 and TRBJ1-1, with D perhaps matching TRBD1 (5 bases). The germline V gene has CDR1 LNHDA and CDR2 SQIVND (reference sequence). The length of the CDR3 is 16 residues. Trimming took off 5 bases at V and 5 bases at J, with 21 bases between the two ends. Here the CDR3 reads CASSPSLRDPGTEAFF. CDR3 nucleotide sequence: TGTGCCAGTAGTCCTTCGCTCAGGGACCCGGGGACTGAAGCTTTCTTT.

The J gene is TRBJ1-6, the V gene TRBV4-1; 10 bases fit TRBD1. Germline CDR1 reads MGHRA; CDR2 reads YSYEKL. Losses at the gene ends were 4 bases for V and 10 bases for J; bases not matched to a gene: 7. The CDR3 covers 15 residues. The CDR3 DNA sequence: TGCGCCAGCAGCCCGAGCTGGGACAGGGGATCACCCCTCCACTTT. Translated: CASSPSWDRGSPLHF.

This chain connects TRBV25-1 to TRBJ2-1, with 7 positions matching TRBD1. The germline V gene has CDR1 MGHDK and CDR2 SYGVNS. CDR3 length: 17 amino acids. With 3 bases clipped from V and 6 bases from J, the junction kept 14 bases outside the gene matches. The CDR3 region is CASSDPRAGGYLNEQFF. The CDR3 bases are TGTGCCAGCAGTGATCCTCGGGCAGGGGGATATCTCAATGAGCAGTTCTTC.

This clonotype was counted ten times or more. The V and J genes are TRBV7-8 and TRBJ2-7; 7 nucleotides line up with TRBD1. CDR3 length: 13 residues. The germline V gene has CDR1 SGHVS and CDR2 FQNEAQ. V lost 4 bases, J lost 9 bases, and 9 bases stayed unmatched. The CDR3 sequence: CASSSSGTEVQYF. The CDR3 nucleotides are TGTGCCAGCAGCTCCTCCGGGACAGAGGTGCAGTACTTC.

In this sample, this clonotype turned up a few times. J is TRBJ2-1 and V is TRBV7-2; D not certain. This CDR3 is built from 13 residues. Trimming shortened V by 5 bases and J by 4 bases, and 9 bases separated the two germline ends. The germline CDR1 and CDR2 sequences are SGHTA and FQGNSA. The CDR3 nucleotides are TGTGCCAGCAGCCTGGGGAAGTACAATGAGCAGTTCTTC. This translates into CASSLGKYNEQFF.

The V gene is TRBV4-2, the J gene TRBJ1-4; a possible D gene is TRBD1 (5 bases). The CDR3 consists of 16 residues. V was clipped by 0 bases and J by 3 bases, with 11 bases between them. Germline V gives CDR1 LGHNA, CDR2 YNFKEQ. The CDR3 DNA follows: TGTGCCAGCAGCCAAGATTGGCAGGGCCCTAATGAAAAACTGTTTTTT. This codes for CASSQDWQGPNEKLFF.

V is TRBV19 and J is TRBJ1-3; tentatively, D is TRBD1 (5 bases). Trimming removed 7 bases at V and 0 bases at J, with 16 bases between. CDR1 LNHDA and CDR2 SQIVND come from the germline V gene (reference sequence). This CDR3 is 16 amino acids long. CDR3 loop: CASNLRGTISGNTIYF. In DNA, the CDR3 is TGTGCCAGTAACCTACGCGGGACGATCTCTGGAAACACCATATATTTT.

In its sample, this clonotype was seen a few times. The chain couples TRBV4-1 to TRBJ1-6; TRBD1 is a possible D gene (6 bases). Germline CDR1 and CDR2: MGHRA and YSYEKL. Trimming cost V 1 base and J 7 bases, with 11 bases left between them. The CDR3 extends over 15 amino acids. As DNA, the CDR3 is TGCGCCAGCAGCCAAGCCCCGACAGGAAATTCACCCCTCCACTTT. It codes for CASSQAPTGNSPLHF.

This clonotype was seen many times. DNA of the CDR3: TGTGCCAGCAGCCCAGGGGGGCATGAGCAGTTCTTC. Amino acids: CASSPGGHEQFF. The chain employs TRBV7-2 and TRBJ2-1, with D possibly matching TRBD1 (7 bases). V was cut by 5 bases and J by 8 bases, with 10 bases left in between. The CDR3 totals 12 residues. The germline gives CDR1 SGHTA, CDR2 FQGNSA. Full variable domain (missing parts from reference TRBV7-2 and TRBJ2-1): GAGVSQSPSNKVTEKGKDVELRCDPISGHTALYWYRQSLGQGLEFLIYFQGNSAPDKSGLPSDRFSAERTGGSVSTLTIQRTQQEDSAVYLCASSPGGHEQFFGPGTRLTVL.

V and J are TRBV12-3 or TRBV12-4 and TRBJ2-3; the match to TRBD2 covers 8 bases. CDR3 length: 14 amino acids. J was trimmed by 2 bases and V by 10 bases; bases with no gene match: 8. This chain's CDR3 is CATREGLDTDTQYF. The CDR3 DNA sequence: TGTGCCACCCGTGAGGGACTAGACACAGATACGCAGTATTTT.

The rearrangement links TRBV12-3 or TRBV12-4 to TRBJ2-7; D perhaps matches TRBD2 (6 bases). V shed 3 bases and J shed 0 bases, with 12 bases lying between them. The CDR3 spans 15 residues. CDR3 protein: CASSFVASVSYEQYF. CDR3 nucleotide sequence: TGTGCCAGCAGTTTTGTGGCTAGCGTCTCCTACGAGCAGTACTTC.